The 13 T cell receptor beta chains given below trace back to one sample, sequenced in a study of T cell changes during pregnancy in multiple sclerosis. Here immunoSEQ multiplex PCR was the method, and the copy in TCRdb shows in-frame clones only, minus some. Of tens of thousands of clones listed, 90% to 95% are singletons. This specimen was CD8+ T cells from peripheral blood mononuclear cells, taken in the first trimester of pregnancy. These receptors were collected from a female donor with multiple sclerosis, enrolled in a pregnancy study.

The V gene is TRBV9, the J gene TRBJ1-5; D might be TRBD1 (5 bases). The CDR3 loop spans 13 amino acids. CDR1 is SGDLS, CDR2 YYNGEE, per germline. The V gene lost 0 bases and the J gene lost 7 bases, with 8 bases spanning the gap. The CDR3 protein is CASSVGGGQPQHF. CDR3 nucleotide sequence: TGTGCCAGCAGCGTAGGGGGGGGACAGCCCCAGCATTTT.

CDR3: CASSLDSPETQYF. CDR3 nucleotides: TGCGCCAGCAGCTTGGACAGTCCTGAGACCCAGTACTTC. The chain combines TRBV5-1 with TRBJ2-5; D gene unclear. The germline V gene has CDR1 SGHRS and CDR2 YFSETQ. The germline V and J ends were trimmed by 0 bases and 5 bases, with 8 bases remaining between them. CDR3 length: 13 amino acids.

This chain uses TRBV25-1 with TRBJ1-1, with TRBD1 identical over 9 bases. Germline CDR1 is MGHDK and CDR2 is SYGVNS. The CDR3 runs to 14 residues. The trim removed 5 bases at V and 6 bases at J, leaving 7 bases unmatched. CDR3 protein: CASSYRGHGAEAFF. DNA for the CDR3: TGTGCCAGCAGTTACAGGGGGCATGGGGCTGAAGCTTTCTTT.

The gene calls are TRBV6-1 and TRBJ2-7; D is possibly TRBD2 (5 bases). This CDR3 spans 13 amino acids. V was pared by 4 bases and J by 6 bases, with 13 bases between. CDR1 is MNHNS, CDR2 SASEGT, per germline. CDR3 sequence (DNA): TGTGCCAGCAGTGCGCACCGGGGAGTCGAGCAGTACTTC. Translated: CASSAHRGVEQYF.

The V call is TRBV4-3, the J call TRBJ2-5; D perhaps matches TRBD1 (6 bases). The CDR3 has 15 residues. With 2 bases removed from V and 2 bases from J, the gap between germline ends came to 12 bases. CDR1 LGHNA and CDR2 YSLEER come from the germline V gene. The chain's CDR3 is CASSQNLGAQETQYF. The DNA of the CDR3 is TGCGCCAGCAGCCAAAACTTGGGGGCACAAGAGACCCAGTACTTC.

The chain has TRBV11-2 and TRBJ2-2; D possibly corresponds to TRBD2 (6 bases). Trimming shortened V by 4 bases and J by 3 bases, and 9 bases separated the two germline ends. The germline CDR1 and CDR2 sequences are SGHAT and FQNNGV. The CDR3 is 14 residues long. For the CDR3, the DNA is TGTGCCAGCAGCTGGGACTCTTACACCGGGGAGCTGTTTTTT. It encodes CASSWDSYTGELFF.

For this clone: The junction differs from germline at one of its ends, possibly a read error. CDR3 sequence: CASSLAQRGVQVTQYF. The CDR3 DNA reads as TGTGCCAGCAGCTTAGCCCAGCGGGGGGTCCAAGTGACCCAGTACTTC. The V gene is TRBV7-2, the J gene TRBJ2-5; 9 nucleotides match TRBD2. From germline, CDR1 is SGHTA and CDR2 FQGNSA. There are 16 residues in the CDR3.

V usage is TRBV5-4 and J usage is TRBJ2-7; D gene uncertain. Germline lookup yields CDR1 SGHNT and CDR2 YYREEE (reference sequence). Trimming removed 4 bases at V and 4 bases at J, with 9 bases between. The CDR3 covers 12 residues. CDR3 sequence reads: CASSQPGYEQYF. CDR3 nucleotides: TGTGCCAGCAGCCAGCCCGGGTACGAGCAGTACTTC.

The chain employs TRBV2 and TRBJ2-7; D might be TRBD2 (6 bases). Per germline, CDR1 SNHLY and CDR2 FYNNEI. V lost 3 bases to trimming and J lost 3 bases, with 6 bases between them. The CDR3 consists of 12 residues. This CDR3 is CASSDGGYEQYF. CDR3 bases: TGTGCCAGCAGTGACGGGGGCTACGAGCAGTACTTC.

The genes are TRBV27 and TRBJ2-7; 9 nucleotides line up with TRBD1. The CDR3 is 15 amino acids. The junction had 10 bases not matched to a gene; V was cut back by 5 bases and J by 5 bases. Germline V gives CDR1 MNHEY, CDR2 SMNVEV (reference sequence). CDR3 nucleotide sequence: TGTGCCAGCAGTCCTGCTGGGGGACAGGGTGACGAGCAGTACTTC. It encodes CASSPAGGQGDEQYF.

The V gene is TRBV5-8, the J gene TRBJ2-7; tentatively, D is TRBD2 (5 bases). Germline CDR1 reads SGHTS; CDR2 reads YDEGEE. V was clipped by 1 base and J by 0 bases, with 11 bases between them. There are 15 residues in the CDR3. CDR3 amino acids: CASSLYEGSSYEQYF. The CDR3 DNA reads TGTGCCAGCAGCTTGTACGAGGGATCCTCCTACGAGCAGTACTTC. Full variable domain (rest looked up from reference TRBV5-8 and TRBJ2-7): EAGVTQSPTHLIKTRGQQATLRCSPISGHTSVYWYQQALGLGLQFLLWYDEGEERNRGNFPPRFSGRQFPNYSSELNVNALELEDSALYLCASSLYEGSSYEQYFGPGTRLTVT.

This chain links TRBV7-9 with TRBJ2-2, with D possibly TRBD2 on 6 matching bases. The CDR3 runs to 15 residues. With 5 bases removed from V and 4 bases from J, the gap between germline ends came to 14 bases. CDR1 and CDR2 (germline): SEHNR, FQNEAQ (reference sequence). The chain's CDR3 is CASSPGGAITGELFF. The CDR3 region has the DNA TGTGCCAGCAGCCCCGGCGGGGCGATCACCGGGGAGCTGTTTTTT.

This chain connects TRBV27 to TRBJ1-2; 12 bases line up with TRBD1. V lost 6 bases to trimming and J lost 8 bases; unmatched junction nucleotides: 7. Germline CDR1 reads MNHEY; CDR2 reads SMNVEV (reference sequence). CDR3 length: 14 residues. For the CDR3, the DNA is TGTGCCAGCAGCCCGGGACAGGGGGCGGAAGGCTACACCTTC. Its translation is CASSPGQGAEGYTF.